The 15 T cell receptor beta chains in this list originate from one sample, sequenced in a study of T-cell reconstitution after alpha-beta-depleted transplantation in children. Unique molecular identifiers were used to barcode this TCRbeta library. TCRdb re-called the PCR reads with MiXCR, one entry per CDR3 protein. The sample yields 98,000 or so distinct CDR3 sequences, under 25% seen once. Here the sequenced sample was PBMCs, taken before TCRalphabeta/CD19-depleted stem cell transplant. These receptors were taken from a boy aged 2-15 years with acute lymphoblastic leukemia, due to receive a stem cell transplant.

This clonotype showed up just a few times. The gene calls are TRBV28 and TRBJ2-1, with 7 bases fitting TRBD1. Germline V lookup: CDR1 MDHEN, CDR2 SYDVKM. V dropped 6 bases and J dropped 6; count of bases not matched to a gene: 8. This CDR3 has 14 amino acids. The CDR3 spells CASRRTGYVNEQFF. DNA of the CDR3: TGTGCCAGCAGGAGGACAGGTTATGTCAATGAGCAGTTCTTC.

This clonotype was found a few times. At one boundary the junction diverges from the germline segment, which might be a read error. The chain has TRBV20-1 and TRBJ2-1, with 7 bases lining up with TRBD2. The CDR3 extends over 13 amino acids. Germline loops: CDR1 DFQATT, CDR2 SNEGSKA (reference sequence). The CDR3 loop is CSSSGGPNNEQFF. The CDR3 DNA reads TGCAGTTCTAGCGGAGGGCCGAACAATGAGCAGTTCTTC.

In DNA form, the CDR3 reads TGCGCCAGCAGCTTGACGGGCGGAGAGAGGCACAATGAGCAGTTCTTC. Its protein product is CASSLTGGERHNEQFF. The V gene is TRBV5-1, the J gene TRBJ2-1; no reliable D call. The germline V gene encodes CDR1 SGHRS and CDR2 YFSETQ. The germline V and J ends were trimmed by 1 base and 5 bases, with 16 bases remaining between them. The CDR3 is made up of 16 amino acids.

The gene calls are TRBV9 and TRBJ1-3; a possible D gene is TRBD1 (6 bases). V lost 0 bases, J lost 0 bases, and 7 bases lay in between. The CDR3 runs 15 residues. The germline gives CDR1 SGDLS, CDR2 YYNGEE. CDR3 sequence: CASSVGGLSGNTIYF. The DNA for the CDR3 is TGTGCCAGCAGCGTAGGGGGGCTCTCTGGAAACACCATATATTTT. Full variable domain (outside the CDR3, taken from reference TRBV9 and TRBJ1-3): DSGVTQTPKHLITATGQRVTLRCSPRSGDLSVYWYQQSLDQGLQFLIQYYNGEERAKGNILERFSAQQFPDLHSELNLSSLELGDSALYFCASSVGGLSGNTIYFGEGSWLTVV.

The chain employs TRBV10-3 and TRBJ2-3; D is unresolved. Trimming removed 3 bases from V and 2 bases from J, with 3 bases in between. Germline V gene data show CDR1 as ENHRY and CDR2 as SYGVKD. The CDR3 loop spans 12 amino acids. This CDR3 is CAISDNTDTQYF. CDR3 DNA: TGTGCCATCAGTGACAACACAGATACGCAGTATTTT.

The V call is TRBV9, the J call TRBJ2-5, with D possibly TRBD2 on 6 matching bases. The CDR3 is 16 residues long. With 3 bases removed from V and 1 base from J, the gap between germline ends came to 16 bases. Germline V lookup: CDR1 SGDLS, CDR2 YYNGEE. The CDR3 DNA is TGTGCCAGCAGCGGGGCAGTCGGAGGGTCCCAAGAGACCCAGTACTTC. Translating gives CASSGAVGGSQETQYF.

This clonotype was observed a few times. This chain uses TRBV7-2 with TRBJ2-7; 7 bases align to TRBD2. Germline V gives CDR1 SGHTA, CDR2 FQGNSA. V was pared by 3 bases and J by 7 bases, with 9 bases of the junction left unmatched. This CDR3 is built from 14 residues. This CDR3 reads CASSLGGSLREQYF. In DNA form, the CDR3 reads TGTGCCAGCAGCTTGGGCGGGAGTCTGAGGGAGCAGTACTTC.

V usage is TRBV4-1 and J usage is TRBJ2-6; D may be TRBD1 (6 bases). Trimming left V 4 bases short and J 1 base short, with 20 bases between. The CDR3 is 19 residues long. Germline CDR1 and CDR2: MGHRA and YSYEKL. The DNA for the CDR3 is TGCGCCAGCAGCCCAACTTACTTCGCAAGGGGGTCTGGGGCCAACGTCCTGACTTTC. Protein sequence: CASSPTYFARGSGANVLTF.

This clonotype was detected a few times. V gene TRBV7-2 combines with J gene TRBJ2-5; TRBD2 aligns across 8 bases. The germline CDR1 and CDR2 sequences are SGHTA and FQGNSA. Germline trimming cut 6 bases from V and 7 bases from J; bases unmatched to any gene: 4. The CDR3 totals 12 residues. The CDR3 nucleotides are TGTGCCAGCAGATTTAGCGGGGCGACCCAGTACTTC. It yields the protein CASRFSGATQYF. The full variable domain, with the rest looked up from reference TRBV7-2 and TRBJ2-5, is GAGVSQSPSNKVTEKGKDVELRCDPISGHTALYWYRQSLGQGLEFLIYFQGNSAPDKSGLPSDRFSAERTGGSVSTLTIQRTQQEDSAVYLCASRFSGATQYFGPGTRLLVL.

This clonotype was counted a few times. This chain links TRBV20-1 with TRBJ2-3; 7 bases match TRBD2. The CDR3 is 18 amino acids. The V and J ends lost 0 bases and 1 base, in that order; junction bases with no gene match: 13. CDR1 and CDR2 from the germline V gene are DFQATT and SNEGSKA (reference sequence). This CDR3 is CSARDWGSSGGRTDTQYF. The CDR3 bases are TGCAGTGCTAGAGATTGGGGATCTAGCGGAGGGCGCACAGATACGCAGTATTTT.

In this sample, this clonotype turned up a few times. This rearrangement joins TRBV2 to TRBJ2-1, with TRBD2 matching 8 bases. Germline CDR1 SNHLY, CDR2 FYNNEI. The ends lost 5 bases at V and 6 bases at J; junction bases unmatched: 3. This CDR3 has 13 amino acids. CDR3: CASSSGTSNEQFF. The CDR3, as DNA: TGTGCCAGCAGTTCCGGGACTAGCAATGAGCAGTTCTTC.

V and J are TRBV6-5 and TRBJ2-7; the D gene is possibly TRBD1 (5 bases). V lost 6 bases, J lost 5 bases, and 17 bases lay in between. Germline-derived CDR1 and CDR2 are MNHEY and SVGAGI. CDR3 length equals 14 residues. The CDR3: CASSVTGQRNEQYF. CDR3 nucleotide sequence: TGTGCCAGCAGCGTTACTGGACAAAGGAACGAGCAGTACTTC.

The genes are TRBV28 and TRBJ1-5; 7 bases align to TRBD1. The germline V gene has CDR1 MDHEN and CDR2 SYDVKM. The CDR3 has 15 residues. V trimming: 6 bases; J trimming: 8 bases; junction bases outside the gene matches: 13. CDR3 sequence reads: CASRGTDSVREPQHF. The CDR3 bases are TGTGCCAGCAGGGGGACAGACTCGGTGAGGGAGCCCCAGCATTTT.

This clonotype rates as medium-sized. Here the CDR3 DNA reads TGCAGTGCTAGAGTGCGAACTAGCGGGATATACGAGCAGTACTTC. Translated, it gives CSARVRTSGIYEQYF. V gene TRBV20-1 combines with J gene TRBJ2-7, with 10 bases aligning to TRBD2. CDR1 and CDR2 (germline): DFQATT, SNEGSKA (reference sequence). The ends lost 1 base at V and 4 bases at J; junction bases unmatched: 7. The CDR3 is made up of 15 amino acids.

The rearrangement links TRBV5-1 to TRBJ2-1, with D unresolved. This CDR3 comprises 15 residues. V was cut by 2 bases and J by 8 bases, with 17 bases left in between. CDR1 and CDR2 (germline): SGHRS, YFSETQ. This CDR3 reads CASSFSDFLYHEQFF. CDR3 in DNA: TGCGCCAGCAGCTTCTCGGATTTTCTCTATCATGAGCAGTTCTTC.